These 28 T cell receptor beta chains were all obtained from the same sample, sequenced in a study of naive and memory T cell subsets. Ligated cDNA underwent four rounds of PCR with nested alpha and beta constant region primers and SP2. One entry per CDR3 protein results from TCRdb running MiXCR on the 5' RACE reads. The sample includes 50,000 to 65,000 distinct CDR3 sequences, 6% to 8% seen only once; the top ten take approximately 9.7%. An oligonucleotide containing a UMI was ligated to the 3' end of TCR cDNA. The receptors stem from a female donor in good health.

In its sample, this clonotype was seen many times. The chain has TRBV2 and TRBJ1-3, with D possibly being TRBD1 (5 bases). The length of the CDR3 is 13 residues. Germline-derived CDR1 and CDR2 are SNHLY and FYNNEI. Trimming removed 2 bases from V and 9 bases from J, with 11 bases in between. CDR3: CASSEIRAGTIYF. CDR3 DNA: TGTGCCAGCAGTGAAATCAGGGCCGGCACCATATATTTT.

V and J are TRBV20-1 and TRBJ1-4, with TRBD1 identical over 7 bases. V lost 0 bases and J lost 7; bases outside the gene matches: 11. Per germline, CDR1 DFQATT and CDR2 SNEGSKA (reference sequence). There are 16 residues in the CDR3. Here the CDR3 DNA reads TGCAGTGCTAGAGAAAGGACAGGCGATTGTTTTGAAAAACTGTTTTTT. This codes for CSARERTGDCFEKLFF.

The chain recombines TRBV7-9 with TRBJ2-3; 12 nucleotides align to TRBD2. This CDR3 has 22 residues. With 4 bases clipped from V and 0 bases from J, the junction kept 20 bases outside the gene matches. In germline, CDR1 is SEHNR, CDR2 FQNEAQ (reference sequence). CDR3 residues: CASSSPPPRRTSGESSTDTQYF. The CDR3 DNA follows: TGTGCCAGCAGCTCCCCCCCCCCACGTCGGACTAGCGGGGAGTCTAGCACAGATACGCAGTATTTT.

This clonotype was seen many times. The V call is TRBV11-2, the J call TRBJ2-3; a possible D gene is TRBD2 (6 bases). The V and J ends lost 2 bases and 4 bases respectively, with 7 bases between them. Germline V gives CDR1 SGHAT, CDR2 FQNNGV. The CDR3 covers 13 residues. The CDR3 DNA follows: TGTGCCAGCAGCTTATGGGGGGCAGATACGCAGTATTTT. It yields the protein CASSLWGADTQYF.

This clonotype was seen a handful of times. The chain is built from TRBV4-3 and TRBJ2-1; possible D gene TRBD2, 5 bases. The length of the CDR3 is 15 residues. V was cut by 1 base and J by 1 base, with 8 bases left in between. Germline V lookup: CDR1 LGHNA, CDR2 YSLEER. CDR3 nucleotide sequence: TGCGCCAGCAGCCAAGGACTACTTTCCTACAATGAGCAGTTCTTC. Translated, it gives CASSQGLLSYNEQFF.

In its sample, this clonotype was seen many times. The chain combines TRBV3-1 with TRBJ1-1, with D tentatively TRBD1 (5 bases). The CDR3 consists of 14 residues. Germline values: CDR1 LGHDT, CDR2 YNNKEL (reference sequence). V was cut by 5 bases and J by 0 bases, with 10 bases left in between. CDR3 sequence: CASSTTVMNTEAFF. CDR3 coding DNA: TGTGCCAGCAGCACGACAGTAATGAACACTGAAGCTTTCTTT.

This clonotype was observed many times. The V call is TRBV28, the J call TRBJ2-5, with D perhaps being TRBD1 or TRBD2 (6 bases each). Germline V gives CDR1 MDHEN, CDR2 SYDVKM. The CDR3 totals 15 residues. V lost 5 bases, J lost 5 bases, and 18 bases lay in between. The CDR3 protein is CASSAGDSSGETQYF. As DNA, the CDR3 is TGTGCCAGCAGTGCAGGGGACTCCTCTGGGGAGACCCAGTACTTC.

This clonotype was recorded many times. The chain combines TRBV5-1 with TRBJ1-6; no clear D gene. This CDR3 is built from 14 residues. Germline V gene data show CDR1 as SGHRS and CDR2 as YFSETQ. The V gene lost 7 bases and the J gene lost 4 bases, with 12 bases spanning the gap. The DNA of the CDR3 is TGCGCCAGCCAGGTTTCCACATATAATTCACCCCTCCACTTT. It encodes CASQVSTYNSPLHF. The full variable domain, with the rest looked up from reference TRBV5-1 and TRBJ1-6, is KAGVTQTPRYLIKTRGQQVTLSCSPISGHRSVSWYQQTPGQGLQFLFEYFSETQRNKGNFPGRFSGRQFSNSRSEMNVSTLELGDSALYLCASQVSTYNSPLHFGNGTRLTVT.

The table lists this clonotype with a few counts. The V and J genes are TRBV5-1 and TRBJ2-5; TRBD2 agrees at 10 bases. The V gene's germline CDR1 is SGHRS and CDR2 YFSETQ. The CDR3 runs to 16 residues. The V gene end was trimmed by 4 bases and the J gene end by 4 bases; junction bases not matched to a gene: 10. Here the CDR3 DNA reads TGCGCCAGCAGCCCCCGAGGCAGCGGGGGGGGAGAGACCCAGTACTTC. It specifies CASSPRGSGGGETQYF. Using reference TRBV5-1 and TRBJ2-5 for the parts outside the CDR3, the full variable domain is KAGVTQTPRYLIKTRGQQVTLSCSPISGHRSVSWYQQTPGQGLQFLFEYFSETQRNKGNFPGRFSGRQFSNSRSEMNVSTLELGDSALYLCASSPRGSGGGETQYFGPGTRLLVL.

The chain links TRBV20-1 to TRBJ2-7; D is undetermined. CDR1 is DFQATT and CDR2 is SNEGSKA in the germline V gene (reference sequence). The germline V and J ends were trimmed by 3 bases and 2 bases, with 14 bases remaining between them. The CDR3 loop spans 14 amino acids. CDR3 amino acids: CSASESINTYEQYF. The CDR3, as DNA: TGCAGTGCTAGTGAAAGTATCAATACCTACGAGCAGTACTTC.

In this sample, this clonotype turned up a few times. This chain uses TRBV7-2 with TRBJ2-3; D possibly corresponds to TRBD2 (7 bases). V lost 2 bases to trimming and J lost 4 bases, with 19 bases between them. Per germline, CDR1 SGHTA and CDR2 FQGNSA. This CDR3 spans 17 amino acids. Here the CDR3 DNA reads TGTGCCAGCAGCTTAAGTATCGGGCGGGGGCGGGCAGATACGCAGTATTTT. It is translated as CASSLSIGRGRADTQYF.

The table lists this clonotype with many counts. DNA for the CDR3: TGTGCCAGCAGCCAAGTCCCCGGGACAGGGCGACGGTATGGCTACACCTTC. This encodes CASSQVPGTGRRYGYTF. V gene TRBV3-1 combines with J gene TRBJ1-2; 9 bases fit TRBD1. In germline, CDR1 is LGHDT, CDR2 YNNKEL (reference sequence). The CDR3 has 17 residues. The V gene end was trimmed by 1 base and the J gene end by 5 bases; junction bases not matched to a gene: 11.

This clonotype was found many times. The chain couples TRBV20-1 to TRBJ1-6, with TRBD1 matching 7 bases. In germline, CDR1 is DFQATT, CDR2 SNEGSKA (reference sequence). V dropped 6 bases and J dropped 8; count of bases not matched to a gene: 4. The CDR3 sequence is 12 residues long. This CDR3 reads CSARTGDSPLHF. The CDR3 DNA follows: TGCAGTGCAAGAACAGGGGATTCACCCCTCCACTTT.

The chain couples TRBV6-5 to TRBJ1-1; D unresolved. V gave up 0 bases and J gave up 5 bases, with 13 bases separating them. CDR1 is MNHEY and CDR2 is SVGAGI in the germline V gene. This CDR3 region has 15 residues. The CDR3 sequence is CASSYSFGDGTEAFF. The CDR3 bases are TGTGCCAGCAGTTACTCGTTCGGGGATGGGACTGAAGCTTTCTTT.

This clonotype was observed many times. The gene calls are TRBV7-2 and TRBJ1-2; tentatively, D is TRBD1 (5 bases). This CDR3 region has 13 residues. Germline V gene data show CDR1 as SGHTA and CDR2 as FQGNSA. The germline V and J ends were trimmed by 3 bases and 2 bases, with 7 bases remaining between them. CDR3 sequence (DNA): TGTGCCAGCAGCTTGACAGCAAACTATGGCTACACCTTC. This translates into CASSLTANYGYTF.

Details on this clonotype: Given the absence of the conserved phenylalanine or tryptophan at the CDR3 end, a read error is likely. This chain links TRBV29-1 with TRBJ2-5; perhaps D is TRBD1 or TRBD2 (5 bases each). V was cut by 6 bases and J by 1 base, with 12 bases left in between. Germline V lookup: CDR1 SQVTM, CDR2 ANQGSEA. This CDR3 is 13 amino acids long. The CDR3 sequence is CSVGATVQETQYL. CDR3 DNA sequence: TGCAGCGTCGGGGCGACGGTCCAAGAGACCCAGTACTTA.

At least ten counts were recorded for this clonotype. The rearrangement joins TRBV20-1 to TRBJ2-5; D uncertain. The CDR3 is 13 residues long. V dropped 0 bases and J dropped 2 bases, with 7 bases sitting between them. Germline CDR1 DFQATT, CDR2 SNEGSKA (reference sequence). The CDR3 is CSARDPNQETQYF. As DNA, the CDR3 is TGCAGTGCTAGAGATCCGAATCAAGAGACCCAGTACTTC.

Only a few counts were recorded for this clonotype. The chain carries TRBV27 and TRBJ1-2; weak D call: TRBD1 (5 bases). Germline V gives CDR1 MNHEY, CDR2 SMNVEV (reference sequence). The CDR3 extends over 14 amino acids. V lost 4 bases, J lost 5 bases, and 14 bases lay in between. CDR3 amino acids: CASSSHRSHYGYTF. CDR3 sequence (DNA): TGTGCCAGCAGTTCGCACAGGAGTCATTATGGCTACACCTTC.

This clonotype has at least ten counts. V is TRBV4-3 and J is TRBJ2-2; 10 bases are shared with TRBD2. Trimming removed 0 bases from V and 5 bases from J; junction bases left unmatched: 15. CDR3 length: 20 residues. The germline gives CDR1 LGHNA, CDR2 YSLEER. CDR3 bases: TGCGCCAGCAGCCAAGAGCCACTAGCGGGGACCCCCATGGTAACCGGGGAGCTGTTTTTT. Translating it yields CASSQEPLAGTPMVTGELFF.

This clonotype was recorded at least ten times. The V gene is TRBV19, the J gene TRBJ1-1, with D perhaps TRBD1 (6 bases). The germline V gene has CDR1 LNHDA and CDR2 SQIVND (reference sequence). The CDR3 sequence is 13 residues long. V was trimmed by 6 bases and J by 2 bases, leaving 10 bases between them. CDR3 sequence: CASRRQDNTEAFF. The CDR3, as DNA: TGTGCCAGTAGGCGACAGGATAACACTGAAGCTTTCTTT.

In this sample, this clonotype turned up many times. The V and J genes are TRBV12-3 or TRBV12-4 and TRBJ1-5; perhaps TRBD1 as D (5 bases). The germline V and J ends were trimmed by 5 bases and 12 bases, with 14 bases remaining between them. CDR3 size: 12 residues. The CDR3 coding sequence is TGTGCCAGCAGTGTGCTTGACAGCTACCAGCATTTT. This encodes CASSVLDSYQHF.

The chain employs TRBV4-3 and TRBJ1-1; maybe TRBD1 (6 bases). This CDR3 contains 15 residues. CDR1 and CDR2 (germline): LGHNA, YSLEER. Trimming removed 2 bases at V and 1 base at J, with 11 bases between. The CDR3 sequence is CASSQIGQRNTEAFF. The CDR3 DNA reads TGCGCCAGCAGCCAAATAGGACAGCGGAACACTGAAGCTTTCTTT.

There are a few counts of this clonotype. CDR3 bases: TGCGCCAGCGGAGATACCCACAGGGGGCGAGGAGGCACAGATACGCAGTATTTT. This sequence encodes CASGDTHRGRGGTDTQYF. V usage is TRBV5-1 and J usage is TRBJ2-3; 9 bases line up with TRBD1. With 7 bases clipped from V and 1 base from J, the junction kept 16 bases outside the gene matches. The CDR3 extends over 18 amino acids. Looked up from germline, CDR1 is SGHRS and CDR2 is YFSETQ.

This clonotype has a count of ten or more. This chain links TRBV4-2 with TRBJ2-2; 14 bases are a match to TRBD2. With V trimmed by 4 bases and J by 5 bases, 6 bases remained unmatched. Germline loops: CDR1 LGHNA, CDR2 YNFKEQ. This CDR3 has 17 amino acids. CDR3: CASSRGGLAGGTGELFF. The CDR3 nucleotides are TGTGCCAGCAGCCGGGGTGGACTAGCGGGGGGAACCGGGGAGCTGTTTTTT.

The rearrangement links TRBV20-1 to TRBJ2-3; D call uncertain. V was cut by 1 base and J by 4 bases, with 9 bases left in between. There are 13 residues in the CDR3. CDR1 is DFQATT, CDR2 SNEGSKA, per germline (reference sequence). The CDR3 reads CSARVLSPDTQYF. CDR3 bases: TGCAGTGCTAGAGTATTATCCCCAGATACGCAGTATTTT.

The chain links TRBV20-1 to TRBJ1-1, with 7 positions matching TRBD1. This CDR3 region has 13 residues. J lost 5 bases, V lost 4 bases, and 7 bases had no gene match. The V gene's germline CDR1 is DFQATT and CDR2 SNEGSKA (reference sequence). The CDR3 nucleotides are TGCAGTGCTACTAAGGGGGCGAGAACTGAAGCTTTCTTT. Translated, it gives CSATKGARTEAFF.

The J gene is TRBJ1-4, the V gene TRBV7-2; D may be TRBD1 (5 bases). V gave up 3 bases and J gave up 5 bases, with 16 bases separating them. Germline lookup yields CDR1 SGHTA and CDR2 FQGNSA. The CDR3 has 16 residues. The CDR3 region has the DNA TGTGCCAGCAGCTTTGACAGCCACCGCGGCAATGAAAAACTGTTTTTT. Its translation is CASSFDSHRGNEKLFF.

A word on this clonotype: This sequence may be a read error, since a much larger clone differs from it by one base. This CDR3 fails to terminate in the conserved phenylalanine or tryptophan, so it likely reflects a read error. The rearrangement links TRBV29-1 to TRBJ2-7; 10 positions match TRBD1. Germline V gives CDR1 SQVTM, CDR2 ANQGSEA. CDR3 length: 16 residues. J was trimmed by 2 bases and V by 1 base; bases with no gene match: 8. The DNA of the CDR3 is TGCAGCGTTGAAGGCCATCCGGGACAGGGGCCCTACGAGCAGTACTCC. The encoded protein is CSVEGHPGQGPYEQYS.